This entry lists 25 T cell receptor beta chains sequenced from one sample in a study of immune evolution from preneoplasia to lung adenocarcinoma. Sequenced by immunoSEQ multiplex PCR; TCRdb stores in-frame clones only, minus some. The data contain over 6,000 clones, around 85% of them singletons. Material for sequencing was FFPE minimally invasive lung adenocarcinoma tissue. The receptor source for this set is an elderly person with lung adenocarcinoma.

V is TRBV5-1 and J is TRBJ2-1, with TRBD1 identical over 8 bases. The CDR3 covers 17 residues. The germline gives CDR1 SGHRS, CDR2 YFSETQ. V was pared by 7 bases and J by 6 bases, with 18 bases of the junction left unmatched. The CDR3 DNA is TGCGCCAGCGGGGACAGGCGGGCCGCGGATTACCGCAATGAGCAGTTCTTC. Translating it yields CASGDRRAADYRNEQFF.

The genes are TRBV19 and TRBJ2-7, with 7 positions matching TRBD1. CDR1 is LNHDA and CDR2 is SQIVND in the germline V gene (reference sequence). This CDR3 has 13 residues. The trim removed 3 bases at V and 6 bases at J, leaving 5 bases unmatched. In DNA form, the CDR3 reads TGTGCCAGTAGTATTGGCAGGGGGAGCGAGCAGTACTTC. It is translated as CASSIGRGSEQYF.

The genes are TRBV16 and TRBJ1-2; TRBD1 aligns across 7 bases. The junction had 5 bases not matched to a gene; V was cut back by 0 bases and J by 4 bases. The CDR3 totals 15 residues. From germline, CDR1 is KGHSY and CDR2 FQNENV. The CDR3 region is CASSQSPGGSYGYTF. CDR3 bases: TGTGCCAGCAGCCAATCGCCAGGGGGATCCTATGGCTACACCTTC.

The chain links TRBV4-2 to TRBJ1-2, with D possibly matching TRBD1 (5 bases). V was cut by 0 bases and J by 5 bases, with 13 bases left in between. CDR1 LGHNA and CDR2 YNFKEQ come from the germline V gene. The CDR3 consists of 15 residues. The CDR3 loop reads CASSQDLGGRYGYTF. The CDR3, as DNA: TGTGCCAGCAGCCAAGATCTCGGGGGACGGTATGGCTACACCTTC.

The rearrangement links TRBV27 to TRBJ1-1, with D possibly matching TRBD1 (5 bases). This CDR3 is built from 15 residues. Germline lookup yields CDR1 MNHEY and CDR2 SMNVEV (reference sequence). V gave up 2 bases and J gave up 5 bases, with 15 bases separating them. CDR3 nucleotide sequence: TGTGCCAGCAGTTTAAACAGGCGGCCGAGTACTGAAGCTTTCTTT. Translated, it gives CASSLNRRPSTEAFF.

The chain links TRBV18 to TRBJ1-4, with D hard to call. The germline CDR1 and CDR2 sequences are KGHSH and LQKENI. CDR3 length: 13 residues. V was shortened by 4 bases and J by 4 bases, with 7 bases between the two germline ends. CDR3 protein: CASSLGGNEKLFF. Here the CDR3 DNA reads TGTGCCAGCTCACTCGGAGGTAATGAAAAACTGTTTTTT. The complete variable domain, with remaining parts taken from reference TRBV18 and TRBJ1-4, reads NAGVMQNPRHLVRRRGQEARLRCSPMKGHSHVYWYRQLPEEGLKFMVYLQKENIIDESGMPKERFSAEFPKEGPSILRIQQVVRGDSAAYFCASSLGGNEKLFFGSGTQLSVL.

The V gene is TRBV6-4, the J gene TRBJ2-2; the match to TRBD2 covers 11 bases. The ends lost 3 bases at V and 4 bases at J; junction bases unmatched: 4. The CDR3 sequence is 16 residues long. Germline CDR1 is MRHNA and CDR2 is SNTAGT. This chain's CDR3 is CASSEDSGRATGELFF. CDR3 in DNA: TGTGCCAGCAGTGAAGATAGCGGGAGGGCCACCGGGGAGCTGTTTTTT.

This clone has only one observation. J is TRBJ2-3 and V is TRBV6-5; D gene uncertain. The CDR3 length is 14 residues. Trimming took off 2 bases at V and 5 bases at J, with 11 bases between the two ends. Germline CDR1 reads MNHEY; CDR2 reads SVGAGI. The CDR3 bases are TGTGCCAGCAGTTACCGGACCCAAGGAGATACGCAGTATTTT. It encodes CASSYRTQGDTQYF.

The V and J genes are TRBV9 and TRBJ2-1, with TRBD2 identical over 14 bases. The CDR3 is 17 amino acids. V lost 7 bases and J lost 8; bases outside the gene matches: 14. Germline CDR1 reads SGDLS; CDR2 reads YYNGEE. The CDR3 sequence is CASSPPGLAGVSHEQFF. As DNA, the CDR3 is TGTGCCAGCTCGCCCCCGGGACTAGCGGGAGTTAGCCATGAGCAGTTCTTC.

There are a few counts of this clone. The rearrangement links TRBV10-3 to TRBJ1-2; TRBD1 is a possible D gene (6 bases). The germline V and J ends were trimmed by 6 bases and 4 bases, with 18 bases remaining between them. CDR3 size: 15 residues. Germline loops: CDR1 ENHRY, CDR2 SYGVKD. Here the CDR3 DNA reads TGTGCCATCAGCCGAAGCCAGGGGCTAGGCTATGGCTACACCTTC. This translates into CAISRSQGLGYGYTF.

CDR3 DNA: TGTGCCAGCAGTGGCCGGGACAGGGGAGGAGAAAAACTGTTTTTT. It yields the protein CASSGRDRGGEKLFF. This chain connects TRBV2 to TRBJ1-4; TRBD1 matches at 10 bases. The V and J ends lost 4 bases and 8 bases, in that order; junction bases with no gene match: 7. The CDR3 loop spans 15 amino acids. Germline V CDR1 and CDR2: SNHLY, FYNNEI.

This clone was counted a few times. In DNA form, the CDR3 reads TGCGCCAGCAGCCAGCCTGGGAGTGGGGACTCTGAAGCTTTCTTT. It translates to CASSQPGSGDSEAFF. This chain joins TRBV4-3 and TRBJ1-1, with a tentative D call TRBD1 (5 bases). There are 15 residues in the CDR3. CDR1 and CDR2 from the germline V gene are LGHNA and YSLEER. V lost 3 bases and J lost 6, with 17 bases in between.

V and J are TRBV6-5 and TRBJ2-1; possible D gene TRBD2, 7 bases. The CDR3 consists of 15 residues. Trimming shortened V by 2 bases and J by 4 bases, and 12 bases separated the two germline ends. CDR1 is MNHEY, CDR2 SVGAGI, per germline. The CDR3 DNA is TGTGCCAGCAGTTACCGGGGGGCGAAGTACAATGAGCAGTTCTTC. This encodes CASSYRGAKYNEQFF.

This clone came up once. The chain carries TRBV9 and TRBJ2-1; TRBD1 aligns across 8 bases. Germline V gene lookup returns CDR1 SGDLS and CDR2 YYNGEE. There are 16 residues in the CDR3. The V gene end was trimmed by 3 bases and the J gene end by 3 bases; junction bases not matched to a gene: 8. CDR3 amino acids: CASSEGIGTGYNEQFF. As DNA, the CDR3 is TGTGCCAGCAGCGAGGGGATAGGGACAGGCTACAATGAGCAGTTCTTC.

The chain links TRBV13 to TRBJ1-1, with D tentatively TRBD1 (5 bases). Per germline, CDR1 PRHDT and CDR2 FYEKMQ (reference sequence). V lost 0 bases and J 0 bases, leaving 14 bases between the germline ends. The CDR3 totals 17 residues. Here the CDR3 reads CASSLGLTEGMNTEAFF. As DNA, the CDR3 is TGTGCCAGCAGCTTAGGCCTGACAGAGGGGATGAACACTGAAGCTTTCTTT.

The chain employs TRBV29-1 and TRBJ2-1; D not certain. V was cut by 7 bases and J by 5 bases, with 15 bases left in between. Germline V gene sequence: CDR1 SQVTM, CDR2 ANQGSEA. This CDR3 contains 13 residues. Here the CDR3 DNA reads TGCAGCGCAGACCCGAATACAAACAATGAGCAGTTCTTC. Translation gives CSADPNTNNEQFF.

This clone was picked up a small number of times. CDR3 in amino acids: CASSTLADFDTQYF. The DNA for the CDR3 is TGTGCCAGCTCAACTCTAGCGGACTTCGATACGCAGTATTTT. The chain recombines TRBV18 with TRBJ2-3; 7 bases match TRBD2. The CDR3 spans 14 residues. The germline V gene encodes CDR1 KGHSH and CDR2 LQKENI. V trimming: 5 bases; J trimming: 6 bases; junction bases outside the gene matches: 8.

The chain joins TRBV2 to TRBJ2-7; the match to TRBD1 covers 7 bases. Losses at the gene ends were 7 bases for V and 3 bases for J; bases not matched to a gene: 9. Germline V lookup: CDR1 SNHLY, CDR2 FYNNEI. This CDR3 comprises 14 residues. The CDR3 coding sequence is TGTGCCAGCATCCTCGGACAGGAATTCTACGAGCAGTACTTC. This encodes CASILGQEFYEQYF.

This chain uses TRBV7-2 with TRBJ2-7; D uncertain. Germline values: CDR1 SGHTA, CDR2 FQGNSA. The CDR3 has 17 amino acids. V gave up 4 bases and J gave up 2 bases, with 21 bases separating them. CDR3 in DNA: TGTGCCAGCAGCTCAACTCATCCCCGGACGGCCCCCTACGAGCAGTACTTC. Translation: CASSSTHPRTAPYEQYF. Full variable domain (missing parts from reference TRBV7-2 and TRBJ2-7): GAGVSQSPSNKVTEKGKDVELRCDPISGHTALYWYRQSLGQGLEFLIYFQGNSAPDKSGLPSDRFSAERTGGSVSTLTIQRTQQEDSAVYLCASSSTHPRTAPYEQYFGPGTRLTVT.

The gene calls are TRBV6-6 and TRBJ1-4, with TRBD1 matching 9 bases. Germline CDR1 MNHNY, CDR2 SVGAGI (reference sequence). CDR3 size: 16 residues. Trimming took 6 bases from V and 0 from J; bases not matched to a gene: 5. The CDR3 sequence: CASRDTGGATNEKLFF. The DNA of the CDR3 is TGTGCCAGCAGGGATACAGGGGGCGCAACTAATGAAAAACTGTTTTTT.

The gene calls are TRBV7-2 and TRBJ2-1, with 9 bases that match TRBD2. CDR3 length equals 14 residues. CDR1 is SGHTA, CDR2 FQGNSA, per germline. V was clipped by 3 bases and J by 7 bases; unmatched bases: 4. In nucleotides, the CDR3 is TGTGCCAGCAGCTTTAGCGGGAGTAAAAATGAGCAGTTCTTC. Its protein is CASSFSGSKNEQFF.

The rearrangement joins TRBV7-3 to TRBJ2-1; a weak D match, TRBD2 (6 bases). The length of the CDR3 is 16 residues. V was pared by 4 bases and J by 6 bases, with 19 bases between. Germline loops: CDR1 SGHTA, CDR2 FQGTGA. CDR3 sequence (DNA): TGTGCCAGCAGCTCCTTGCCAACGACTAGATCCAATGAGCAGTTCTTC. Amino acid sequence: CASSSLPTTRSNEQFF.

The chain uses TRBV30 and TRBJ2-7; 8 nucleotides agree with TRBD1. The CDR3 contains 15 residues. The trim removed 1 base at V and 4 bases at J, leaving 9 bases unmatched. Germline CDR1 GTSNPN, CDR2 SVGIG (reference sequence). CDR3 loop: CAWSAQGTGRYEQYF. CDR3 DNA: TGTGCCTGGAGTGCCCAGGGGACAGGTCGTTACGAGCAGTACTTC.

This clone was seen only once. The chain is built from TRBV7-9 and TRBJ2-7; a weak D match, TRBD1 (5 bases). V was trimmed by 1 base and J by 0 bases, leaving 7 bases between them. The V gene's germline CDR1 is SEHNR and CDR2 FQNEAQ (reference sequence). The CDR3 has 14 residues. Here the CDR3 reads CASSLVDNSYEQYF. Here the CDR3 DNA reads TGTGCCAGCAGCTTAGTGGACAACTCCTACGAGCAGTACTTC.

As DNA, the CDR3 is TGTGCCAGCAGCTTAACCGACAGAGGGTTTGGGGGCTACACCTTC. This codes for CASSLTDRGFGGYTF. The chain joins TRBV11-2 to TRBJ1-2, with a possible D match to TRBD1 (5 bases). The CDR3 consists of 15 residues. The germline CDR1 and CDR2 sequences are SGHAT and FQNNGV. V lost 2 bases and J lost 8, with 18 bases in between. The full variable domain, rest sourced from reference TRBV11-2 and TRBJ1-2, is EAGVAQSPRYKIIEKRQSVAFWCNPISGHATLYWYQQILGQGPKLLIQFQNNGVVDDSQLPKDRFSAERLKGVDSTLKIQPAKLEDSAVYLCASSLTDRGFGGYTFGSGTRLTVV.